The clone carrying this TCR beta chain has a count of ten or more. Its antigen is still unknown. Using its own MiXCR run on the 5' RACE reads, TCRdb lists one record per CDR3 protein. Of roughly 140,000 distinct CDR3 sequences in the sample, around 15% were seen once. V was shortened by 5 bases and J by 7 bases, with 12 bases between the two germline ends. This CDR3 is built from 12 residues. This specimen comes from a study of T-cell memory formation after mild COVID-19. Study-level findings and limits: Shrinking CD4+ clones resided mostly in CM and EM, and CD8+ ones in EMRA.

The receptor comes from an adult woman who had mild COVID-19 (a few samples of this study predate the infection). Cell type and time point are not known. The source material was PBMCs or a T cell subset sorted from them (not recorded which). The chain uses TRBV12-3 or TRBV12-4 and TRBJ2-7, with D perhaps matching TRBD1 (6 bases). CDR3 in amino acids: CASSPGAGEQYF. CDR3 DNA sequence: TGTGCCAGCAGTCCAGGGGCAGGGGAGCAGTACTTC.